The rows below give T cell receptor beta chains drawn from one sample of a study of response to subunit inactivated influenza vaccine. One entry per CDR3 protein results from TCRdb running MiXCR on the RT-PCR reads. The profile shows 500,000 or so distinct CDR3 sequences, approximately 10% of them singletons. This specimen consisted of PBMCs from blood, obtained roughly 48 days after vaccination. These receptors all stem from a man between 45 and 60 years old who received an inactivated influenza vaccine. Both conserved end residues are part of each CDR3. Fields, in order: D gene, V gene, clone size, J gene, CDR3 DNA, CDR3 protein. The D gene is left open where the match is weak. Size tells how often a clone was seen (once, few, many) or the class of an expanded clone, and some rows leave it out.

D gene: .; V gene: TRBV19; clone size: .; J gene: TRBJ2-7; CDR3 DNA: TGTGCCAGTAGTATCGATGGGCCGTCCGAGCAGTACTTC; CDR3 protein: CASSIDGPSEQYF
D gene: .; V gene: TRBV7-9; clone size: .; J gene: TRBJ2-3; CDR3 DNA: TGTGCCAGCAGCTTAGCCGCGGGCCTGACAGATACGCAGTATTTT; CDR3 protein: CASSLAAGLTDTQYF
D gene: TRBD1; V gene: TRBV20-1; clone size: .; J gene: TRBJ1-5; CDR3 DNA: TGCAGTGCCCCCCAGGGGGCAAATAGCAATCAGCCCCAGCATTTT; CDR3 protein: CSAPQGANSNQPQHF
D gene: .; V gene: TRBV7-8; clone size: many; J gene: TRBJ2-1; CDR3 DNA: TGTGCCAGCAGCTTTGGGGTAGCGGCCAATGAGCAGTTCTTC; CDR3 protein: CASSFGVAANEQFF
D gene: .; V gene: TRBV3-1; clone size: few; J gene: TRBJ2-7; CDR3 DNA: TGTGCCAGCGGGGGCACCCACGAGCAGTACTTC; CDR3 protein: CASGGTHEQYF
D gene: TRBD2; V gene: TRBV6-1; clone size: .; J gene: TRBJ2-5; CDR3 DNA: TGTGCCAGCAGTGAAAAAATCACAGCGGGGTACCAAGAGACCCAGTACTTC; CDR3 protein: CASSEKITAGYQETQYF
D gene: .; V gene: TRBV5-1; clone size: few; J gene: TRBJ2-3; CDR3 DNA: TGCGCCGGCGCAGGGGAAACTATCACAGATACGCAGTATTTT; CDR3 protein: CAGAGETITDTQYF
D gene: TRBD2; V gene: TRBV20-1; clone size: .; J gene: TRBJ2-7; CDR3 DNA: TGCAGTGCTAGGGTAGGGACTAGCGGGAGGGCGGGGGAGCAGTACTTC; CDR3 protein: CSARVGTSGRAGEQYF
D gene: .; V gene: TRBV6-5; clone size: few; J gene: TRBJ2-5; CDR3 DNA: TGTGCCAGCAGTTACGGGGAAATAGCTGGAGAGACCCAGTACTTC; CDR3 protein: CASSYGEIAGETQYF
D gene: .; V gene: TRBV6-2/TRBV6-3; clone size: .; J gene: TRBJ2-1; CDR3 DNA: TGTGCCAGCACAGGGAGGGCAGGGGGCTTCAATGAGCAGTTCTTC; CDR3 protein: CASTGRAGGFNEQFF
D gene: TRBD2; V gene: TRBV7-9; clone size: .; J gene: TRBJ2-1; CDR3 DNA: TGTGCCAGCAGCCCGAGACTAGCTCGGTCATACAATGAGCAGTTCTTC; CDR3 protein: CASSPRLARSYNEQFF